A single sample is the source of the 10 T cell receptor beta chains below, sequenced in a study of blood T cell repertoires in COVID-19. TCRdb's copy holds only in-frame clones and misses some; the assay was immunoSEQ multiplex PCR. The sample yields 150,000 to 200,000 clones, roughly 82% seen once. Material: PBMCs or T cells enriched from blood (not recorded which). These receptors originate from a woman in her twenties or thirties who had recovered from COVID-19.

The chain couples TRBV19 to TRBJ1-2; D call uncertain. The CDR3 loop spans 14 amino acids. V lost 1 base and J 2 bases, leaving 8 bases between the germline ends. Germline V gene sequence: CDR1 LNHDA, CDR2 SQIVND (reference sequence). CDR3 coding DNA: TGTGCCAGTAGTATAGCGACGCGGAACTATGGCTACACCTTC. It is translated as CASSIATRNYGYTF.

The chain is built from TRBV2 and TRBJ1-2, with 9 bases identical to TRBD1. Germline CDR1 reads SNHLY; CDR2 reads FYNNEI. The trim removed 6 bases at V and 6 bases at J, leaving 11 bases unmatched. The CDR3 runs 15 residues. CDR3 DNA sequence: TGTGCCAGCAGGAGCCCCGGACAGGGGATTCATGGCTACACCTTC. It yields the protein CASRSPGQGIHGYTF.

This clone was detected a few times. This sequence joins TRBV7-9 and TRBJ2-1, with 11 bases aligning to TRBD1. V shed 4 bases and J 2 bases; nucleotides not matched to a gene: 1. Germline lookup yields CDR1 SEHNR and CDR2 FQNEAQ (reference sequence). The CDR3 consists of 15 residues. The CDR3 bases are TGTGCCAGCAGCTCGGACAGGGGGCCCTACAATGAGCAGTTCTTC. It translates to CASSSDRGPYNEQFF.

This clone came up once. V usage is TRBV5-6 and J usage is TRBJ2-3, with D unresolved. The CDR3 spans 13 residues. Per germline, CDR1 SGHDT and CDR2 YYEEEE. Trimming stripped 1 base from V and 6 bases from J, with 9 bases between. As DNA, the CDR3 is TGTGCCAGCAGCTTGCAGTCGGGTGATACGCAGTATTTT. It encodes CASSLQSGDTQYF. The entire variable domain, with the rest obtained from reference TRBV5-6 and TRBJ2-3, is as follows: DAGVTQSPTHLIKTRGQQVTLRCSPKSGHDTVSWYQQALGQGPQFIFQYYEEEERQRGNFPDRFSGHQFPNYSSELNVNALLLGDSALYLCASSLQSGDTQYFGPGTRLTVL.

This chain links TRBV3-1 (or the pseudogene TRBV3-2) with TRBJ2-7; D unclear. Germline V gene sequence: CDR1 LGHDT, CDR2 YNNKEL (reference sequence). Trimming left V 3 bases short and J 7 bases short, with 7 bases between. CDR3 length: 11 amino acids. CDR3: CASSHPGEQYF. CDR3 nucleotide sequence: TGTGCCAGCAGCCACCCGGGTGAGCAGTACTTC.

The chain has TRBV4-1 and TRBJ2-1; TRBD2 agrees at 11 bases. Germline CDR1 and CDR2: MGHRA and YSYEKL. V gave up 2 bases and J gave up 10 bases; unmatched junction bases: 7. The CDR3 is 15 residues long. The CDR3 DNA reads as TGCGCCAGCAGCCAACCGACTAGCGGGGTTTGGGAGCAGTTCTTC. Protein sequence: CASSQPTSGVWEQFF.

This clone was picked up a small number of times. Germline is not matched at one junction end, which may reflect a read error. This chain links TRBV5-5 with TRBJ2-7, with TRBD1 matching over 8 bases. Germline values: CDR1 SGHKS, CDR2 YYEKEE (reference sequence). This CDR3 has 13 amino acids. The CDR3 DNA reads TGTGCCAGCAGCTTGGATATGGACAGGGTGGAAAACTTC. Protein: CASSLDMDRVENF.

The chain recombines TRBV6-5 with TRBJ2-7, with D possibly TRBD2 on 6 matching bases. From germline, CDR1 is MNHEY and CDR2 SVGAGI. V lost 6 bases and J lost 0, with 12 bases in between. CDR3 length equals 14 residues. The CDR3 here is CASSHPGLSYEQYF. As DNA, the CDR3 is TGTGCCAGCAGCCACCCGGGACTCTCCTACGAGCAGTACTTC.

The genes are TRBV7-9 and TRBJ2-7, with D unresolved. The CDR3 has 11 residues. The germline gives CDR1 SEHNR, CDR2 FQNEAQ (reference sequence). Trimming removed 5 bases at V and 4 bases at J, with 6 bases between. The DNA for the CDR3 is TGTGCCAGCAGCCGACAATACGAGCAGTACTTC. Its protein is CASSRQYEQYF.

The chain is built from TRBV27 and TRBJ2-1, with 9 bases matching TRBD2. CDR3 length equals 20 residues. The junction had 22 bases not matched to a gene; V was cut back by 6 bases and J by 4 bases. Germline lookup yields CDR1 MNHEY and CDR2 SMNVEV (reference sequence). DNA of the CDR3: TGTGCCAGCAGAAACGGGAAGGAAGAACGGTTAGCGGGAGAGTACAATGAGCAGTTCTTC. Translation: CASRNGKEERLAGEYNEQFF.